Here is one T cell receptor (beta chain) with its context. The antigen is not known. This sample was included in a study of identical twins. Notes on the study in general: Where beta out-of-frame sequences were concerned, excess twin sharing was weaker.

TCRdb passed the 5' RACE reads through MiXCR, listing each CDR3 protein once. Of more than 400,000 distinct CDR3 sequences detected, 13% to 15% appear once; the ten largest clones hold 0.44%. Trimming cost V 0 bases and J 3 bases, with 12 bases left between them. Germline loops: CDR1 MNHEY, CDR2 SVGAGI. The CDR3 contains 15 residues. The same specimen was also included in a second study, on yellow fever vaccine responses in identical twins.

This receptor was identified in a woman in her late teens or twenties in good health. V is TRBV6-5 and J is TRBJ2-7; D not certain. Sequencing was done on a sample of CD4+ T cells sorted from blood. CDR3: CASSYSVGSLYEQYF. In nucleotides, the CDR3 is TGTGCCAGCAGTTACTCGGTGGGAAGTCTCTACGAGCAGTACTTC.